The rows below give T cell receptor beta chains drawn from one sample of a study of blood T cell repertoires in COVID-19. Measured with immunoSEQ multiplex PCR; TCRdb has only the in-frame clones, and not every one. The table lists 72,000 or so clones, around nine tenths of them singletons. The sample consisted of peripheral blood. These receptors originate from a man aged 45-60 years with active COVID-19. Each CDR3 is given with its conserved first and last residue. The D gene is left open where the match is weak.

J,D,V,CDR3
TRBJ2-1,TRBD2,TRBV5-1,CASSAGLAVFLGGNEQFF
TRBJ1-2,NA,TRBV19,CASSPSTANYGYTF
TRBJ2-1,TRBD2,TRBV3-1/TRBV3-2,CASSQERTSGGRVSYNEQFF
TRBJ1-2,TRBD1,TRBV7-2,CASSPRTGRSLGYTF
TRBJ1-2,NA,TRBV4-2,CASSQDPGQGYGYTF
TRBJ1-5,TRBD1,TRBV2,CASSEGTGYHQPQHF
TRBJ2-1,NA,TRBV4-2,CASSQEGRSSYNEQFF
TRBJ1-1,NA,TRBV9,CASSVDPGVRSEAFF
TRBJ1-1,TRBD1,TRBV3-1/TRBV3-2,CASSRGGRTNTEAFF
TRBJ2-7,NA,TRBV11-1,CASSFVISYEQYF
TRBJ2-7,NA,TRBV3-1/TRBV3-2,CASIPVRLRYEQYF
TRBJ2-3,TRBD2,TRBV30,CALGRTGTSGLTSTDTQYF
TRBJ1-6,NA,TRBV28,CASSLRDHYNSPLHF
TRBJ2-3,TRBD2,TRBV11-2,CASSATSGSSGTQYF
TRBJ2-7,NA,TRBV19,CASSTYPQAGYEQYF
TRBJ1-4,NA,TRBV30,CAWRGRGTNEKLFF
TRBJ2-3,TRBD2,TRBV6-2/TRBV6-3,CASSFPQIRLAGVRNTQYF
TRBJ1-1,NA,TRBV5-1,CASSLDRVSTEAFF
TRBJ2-7,NA,TRBV30,CAWSHSRRRETAYEQYF
TRBJ2-2,NA,TRBV11-2,CASSLYGGLFF
TRBJ2-5,TRBD1,TRBV19,CASRGTGLSETQYF
TRBJ2-1,NA,TRBV6-1,CASSDWDLGQFF
TRBJ2-7,NA,TRBV9,CASSVVYRGYEQYF
TRBJ2-7,TRBD1,TRBV7-7,CASSLGQGRGYEQYF
TRBJ1-5,NA,TRBV19,CASSSGEGGNQPQHF
TRBJ1-2,TRBD1,TRBV5-6,CASSGTDYGYTF
TRBJ2-5,TRBD1,TRBV5-1,CASAPRGLETQYF
TRBJ1-2,NA,TRBV6-2/TRBV6-3,CASSYSGAGSYGYTF
TRBJ1-1,TRBD1,TRBV7-2,CASSRDRVGTEAFF
TRBJ1-2,TRBD1,TRBV10-3,CAILRGTGGEHYGYTF
TRBJ1-6,TRBD1,TRBV27,CASSLLGPDRDYSNSPLHF
TRBJ1-5,NA,TRBV19,CASKLGRSDYSNQPQHF